Below are 11 T cell receptor beta chains sequenced from a single sample in a study of blood T cell repertoires in COVID-19. Sequencing was performed with immunoSEQ multiplex PCR; in TCRdb, only in-frame clones are kept and a portion is missing. The sample has around 30,000 clones; 65% to 90% are singletons. Sequencing used peripheral blood. The receptors were gathered from a woman aged 60-70 years with active COVID-19.

The J gene is TRBJ2-4, the V gene TRBV4-1, with 11 bases that match TRBD2. J was trimmed by 3 bases and V by 5 bases; bases with no gene match: 6. This CDR3 region has 16 residues. Germline V gene lookup returns CDR1 MGHRA and CDR2 YSYEKL. In DNA form, the CDR3 reads TGCGCCAGCAGCGTAACTAGCGGGAGTGGCAAAAACATTCAGTACTTC. Translating it yields CASSVTSGSGKNIQYF.

The CDR3 protein is CASSLPGGAEGEKLFF. The CDR3 bases are TGTGCCAGCAGCCTCCCGGGAGGCGCTGAGGGGGAAAAACTGTTTTTT. The chain is built from TRBV28 and TRBJ1-4; possibly TRBD1 for D (5 bases). Germline V gene sequence: CDR1 MDHEN, CDR2 SYDVKM. Trimming removed 6 bases from V and 8 bases from J, with 22 bases in between. The CDR3 loop spans 16 amino acids.

The V call is TRBV5-1, the J call TRBJ2-1; no definite D call. Trimming cost V 0 bases and J 0 bases, with 16 bases left between them. The CDR3 extends over 18 amino acids. Germline V gene sequence: CDR1 SGHRS, CDR2 YFSETQ. CDR3 nucleotides: TGCGCCAGCAGCTTGGAGTTAGAGACACTCAACTCCTACAATGAGCAGTTCTTC. As protein: CASSLELETLNSYNEQFF. The variable domain in full, completed from reference TRBV5-1 and TRBJ2-1, reads KAGVTQTPRYLIKTRGQQVTLSCSPISGHRSVSWYQQTPGQGLQFLFEYFSETQRNKGNFPGRFSGRQFSNSRSEMNVSTLELGDSALYLCASSLELETLNSYNEQFFGPGTRLTVL.

The rearrangement uses TRBV15 and TRBJ1-2; TRBD1 might be the D (6 bases). There are 14 residues in the CDR3. V shed 1 base and J shed 5 bases, with 11 bases lying between them. The germline V gene encodes CDR1 LNHNV and CDR2 YYDKDF (reference sequence). CDR3 sequence: CATSRVRGGYGYTF. CDR3 coding DNA: TGTGCCACCAGCAGAGTTAGGGGGGGATATGGCTACACCTTC.

The V gene is TRBV5-6, the J gene TRBJ1-2; D may be TRBD1 (6 bases). Germline CDR1 and CDR2: SGHDT and YYEEEE. The CDR3 consists of 16 residues. V gave up 2 bases and J gave up 4 bases, with 18 bases separating them. This chain's CDR3 is CASSFGRFQGSYGYTF. CDR3 coding DNA: TGTGCCAGCAGCTTTGGGCGCTTCCAGGGGAGCTATGGCTACACCTTC.

V usage is TRBV3-1 (or the pseudogene TRBV3-2) and J usage is TRBJ2-1; D is possibly TRBD2 (5 bases). V was clipped by 1 base and J by 7 bases, with 14 bases between them. The germline V gene encodes CDR1 LGHDT and CDR2 YNNKEL (reference sequence). This CDR3 is built from 15 residues. The CDR3 DNA reads as TGTGCCAGCAGCCAAGTGGGAAATACGGGGAATGAGCAGTTCTTC. Translation: CASSQVGNTGNEQFF.

The CDR3 sequence: CASTPGTGPGYTF. The DNA for the CDR3 is TGCGCCAGCACCCCAGGGACAGGGCCTGGCTACACCTTC. J is TRBJ1-2 and V is TRBV5-1, with 9 bases aligning to TRBD1. Germline V gives CDR1 SGHRS, CDR2 YFSETQ. The CDR3 totals 13 residues. The V gene end was trimmed by 6 bases and the J gene end by 7 bases; junction bases not matched to a gene: 7. The whole variable domain, remainder taken from reference TRBV5-1 and TRBJ1-2, is KAGVTQTPRYLIKTRGQQVTLSCSPISGHRSVSWYQQTPGQGLQFLFEYFSETQRNKGNFPGRFSGRQFSNSRSEMNVSTLELGDSALYLCASTPGTGPGYTFGSGTRLTVV.

The gene calls are TRBV21-1 and TRBJ2-6; the tabulated D call, TRBD2, remains unverified against the DNA. TRBV21-1 is reported as a pseudogene. The CDR3 runs to 12 residues. CDR3 nucleotide sequence: TGTGCCAGGCCCCGGGGGGCCAACGTCCTGACTTTC. This sequence encodes CARPRGANVLTF.

The V call is TRBV5-1, the J call TRBJ2-7; 11 bases are a match to TRBD2. CDR1 is SGHRS and CDR2 is YFSETQ in the germline V gene. J lost 2 bases, V lost 3 bases, and 4 bases had no gene match. This CDR3 has 15 residues. DNA of the CDR3: TGCGCCAGCAGCTCTACTAGCGGGAGAGCCTACGAGCAGTACTTC. Translated, it gives CASSSTSGRAYEQYF. Full variable domain (rest looked up from reference TRBV5-1 and TRBJ2-7): KAGVTQTPRYLIKTRGQQVTLSCSPISGHRSVSWYQQTPGQGLQFLFEYFSETQRNKGNFPGRFSGRQFSNSRSEMNVSTLELGDSALYLCASSSTSGRAYEQYFGPGTRLTVT.

This sequence joins TRBV7-8 and TRBJ2-5; TRBD2 matches at 8 bases. The length of the CDR3 is 17 residues. Germline values: CDR1 SGHVS, CDR2 FQNEAQ. After removal of 6 bases from V and 1 base from J, the junction contained 13 bases not matched to a gene. CDR3 loop: CASSLMVLAVVQETQYF. CDR3 bases: TGTGCCAGCAGTCTTATGGTACTAGCGGTCGTCCAAGAGACCCAGTACTTC.

The gene calls are TRBV7-9 and TRBJ2-7, with D hard to call. The CDR3 is 14 amino acids. Looked up from germline, CDR1 is SEHNR and CDR2 is FQNEAQ (reference sequence). The V end lost 6 bases, the J end lost 2 bases, and 14 bases lay between the germline ends. In DNA form, the CDR3 reads TGTGCCAGCAGTTCAGACCGAGACACCTACGAGCAGTACTTC. Amino acids: CASSSDRDTYEQYF.